These 3 T cell receptor beta chains were sequenced from one sample in a study of cytomegalovirus exposure and HLA in healthy donors (dated by TCRdb to about 2017). The library was made by the immunoSEQ multiplex PCR assay. For the multiplex PCR, a mixture combining 60 forward primers for TCR Vbeta segments and 13 reverse primers for TCR Jbeta segments was used. TCRdb took over this immuneACCESS table, retaining in-frame rearrangements with V and J assigned. Such tables are incomplete; in checked studies, under half of the missing clones stem from an unresolved V gene, and the remainder is unexplained. The sample table lists 200,000 to 250,000 clones, approximately 82% of them with a count of one. The ten largest clones represent around 4% of the sample. Input material: PBMCs. The receptors derive from a male donor in good health and CMV-seronegative.

The chain combines TRBV2 with TRBJ2-1, with 15 positions matching TRBD2. Germline CDR1 SNHLY, CDR2 FYNNEI. The CDR3 totals 16 residues. Trimming removed 1 base from V and 10 bases from J; junction bases left unmatched: 5. Written as DNA, the CDR3 is TGTGCCAGCAGTGAAGGAGGACTAGCGGGAGGGAGCGAGCAGTTCTTC. It specifies CASSEGGLAGGSEQFF.

V and J are TRBV19 and TRBJ2-5; TRBD2 aligns across 9 bases. The better agreement between TRBJ2-7 and the DNA end casts doubt on the J call. The CDR3 covers 13 residues. Germline V CDR1 and CDR2: LNHDA, SQIVND (reference sequence). The CDR3 spells CASSFSGSYEQYF. CDR3 DNA: TGTGCCAGTAGTTTTAGCGGGAGCTACGAGCAGTACTTC.

The genes are TRBV19 and TRBJ2-7, with D unresolved. Germline-derived CDR1 and CDR2 are LNHDA and SQIVND (reference sequence). V dropped 1 base and J dropped 0 bases, with 10 bases sitting between them. There are 15 residues in the CDR3. The CDR3 spells CASSIGRLSSYEQYF. Written as DNA, the CDR3 is TGTGCCAGTAGTATAGGGCGGCTGAGCTCCTACGAGCAGTACTTC.